These 8 T cell receptor beta chains originate from one sample sequenced in a study of Ad26.COV2.S vaccination and SARS-CoV-2 variants. Sequencing was performed with immunoSEQ multiplex PCR; in TCRdb, only in-frame clones are kept and a portion is missing. The sample has about 400,000 clones; 75% to 90% are singletons. As for treatment: roughly 18 received Ad26.COV2.S at low or high dose, single or two shots; several received placebo; per-sample allocation not given. Day 63 after the first vaccine or placebo injection was the time point for sampling. Sequencing was performed on peripheral blood, taken in a trial of Ad26.COV2.S vaccine versus placebo. The receptors come from a person between 18 and 65 years old who received the Ad26.COV2.S COVID-19 vaccine or a placebo.

The J gene is TRBJ2-7, the V gene TRBV27, with TRBD2 matching over 11 bases. Germline loops: CDR1 MNHEY, CDR2 SMNVEV (reference sequence). The CDR3 length is 15 residues. Trimming took 3 bases from V and 1 from J; bases not matched to a gene: 2. The CDR3 DNA is TGTGCCAGCAGTTTGGCTAGCGGGAGGTCCTACGAGCAGTACTTC. It translates to CASSLASGRSYEQYF.

V usage is TRBV5-4 and J usage is TRBJ1-1; D call uncertain. This CDR3 comprises 11 residues. Per germline, CDR1 SGHNT and CDR2 YYREEE (reference sequence). The V and J ends lost 3 bases and 6 bases respectively, with 6 bases between them. The CDR3 loop reads CASSSTAEAFF. CDR3 nucleotide sequence: TGTGCCAGCAGCTCCACAGCTGAAGCTTTCTTT. Filled out from reference TRBV5-4 and TRBJ1-1, the complete variable domain reads ETGVTQSPTHLIKTRGQQVTLRCSSQSGHNTVSWYQQALGQGPQFIFQYYREEENGRGNFPPRFSGLQFPNYSSELNVNALELDDSALYLCASSSTAEAFFGQGTRLTVV.

The chain combines TRBV5-8 with TRBJ2-5, with 8 bases lining up with TRBD1. V lost 4 bases, J lost 1 base, and 12 bases stayed unmatched. This CDR3 has 17 residues. CDR1 is SGHTS and CDR2 is YDEGEE in the germline V gene. CDR3 nucleotide sequence: TGTGCCAGCAGCCCGGGTGCAGGGGGCGCTTTCCAAGAGACCCAGTACTTC. Its translation is CASSPGAGGAFQETQYF. Based on the CDR3 plus reference TRBV5-8 and TRBJ2-5, the full variable domain is EAGVTQSPTHLIKTRGQQATLRCSPISGHTSVYWYQQALGLGLQFLLWYDEGEERNRGNFPPRFSGRQFPNYSSELNVNALELEDSALYLCASSPGAGGAFQETQYFGPGTRLLVL.

The chain joins TRBV5-5 to TRBJ1-2; D is unclear. The CDR3 loop spans 17 amino acids. The V and J ends lost 4 bases and 1 base respectively, with 20 bases between them. CDR1 and CDR2 from the germline V gene are SGHKS and YYEKEE (reference sequence). The CDR3, as DNA: TGTGCCAGCAGCCCCGTCGCCGGGCCCTCGCTTAACTATGGCTACACCTTC. Encoded protein: CASSPVAGPSLNYGYTF.

The chain links TRBV11-3 to TRBJ1-4, with 7 bases matching TRBD1. The CDR3 runs 17 residues. Germline V gene sequence: CDR1 SGHNT, CDR2 YENEEA. With 1 base clipped from V and 4 bases from J, the junction kept 9 bases outside the gene matches. In DNA, the CDR3 is TGTGCCAGCAGCTTAGGGAAGACGGGACAGTTTAATGAAAAACTGTTTTTT. Its translation is CASSLGKTGQFNEKLFF.

This chain connects TRBV5-4 to TRBJ2-1; perhaps TRBD2 as D (6 bases). The germline V gene has CDR1 SGHNT and CDR2 YYREEE (reference sequence). The germline V and J ends were trimmed by 0 bases and 4 bases, with 11 bases remaining between them. The CDR3 is 15 amino acids. The chain's CDR3 is CASSLDRTTYNEQFF. The CDR3 nucleotides are TGTGCCAGCAGCTTGGACAGGACTACATACAATGAGCAGTTCTTC.

The chain links TRBV2 to TRBJ2-2; D ambiguous. The germline V and J ends were trimmed by 7 bases and 0 bases, with 9 bases remaining between them. The CDR3 covers 14 residues. Germline V lookup: CDR1 SNHLY, CDR2 FYNNEI. CDR3 protein: CASKAQTNTGELFF. The CDR3 DNA sequence: TGTGCCAGCAAAGCACAGACGAACACCGGGGAGCTGTTTTTT.

The J gene is TRBJ2-4, the V gene TRBV6-6, with 7 bases identical to TRBD1. This CDR3 contains 14 residues. V dropped 6 bases and J dropped 2; count of bases not matched to a gene: 4. The V gene's germline CDR1 is MNHNY and CDR2 SVGAGI (reference sequence). CDR3 DNA sequence: TGTGCCAGCAGCGTAGGGGGCTCCAAAAACATTCAGTACTTC. Its protein is CASSVGGSKNIQYF.